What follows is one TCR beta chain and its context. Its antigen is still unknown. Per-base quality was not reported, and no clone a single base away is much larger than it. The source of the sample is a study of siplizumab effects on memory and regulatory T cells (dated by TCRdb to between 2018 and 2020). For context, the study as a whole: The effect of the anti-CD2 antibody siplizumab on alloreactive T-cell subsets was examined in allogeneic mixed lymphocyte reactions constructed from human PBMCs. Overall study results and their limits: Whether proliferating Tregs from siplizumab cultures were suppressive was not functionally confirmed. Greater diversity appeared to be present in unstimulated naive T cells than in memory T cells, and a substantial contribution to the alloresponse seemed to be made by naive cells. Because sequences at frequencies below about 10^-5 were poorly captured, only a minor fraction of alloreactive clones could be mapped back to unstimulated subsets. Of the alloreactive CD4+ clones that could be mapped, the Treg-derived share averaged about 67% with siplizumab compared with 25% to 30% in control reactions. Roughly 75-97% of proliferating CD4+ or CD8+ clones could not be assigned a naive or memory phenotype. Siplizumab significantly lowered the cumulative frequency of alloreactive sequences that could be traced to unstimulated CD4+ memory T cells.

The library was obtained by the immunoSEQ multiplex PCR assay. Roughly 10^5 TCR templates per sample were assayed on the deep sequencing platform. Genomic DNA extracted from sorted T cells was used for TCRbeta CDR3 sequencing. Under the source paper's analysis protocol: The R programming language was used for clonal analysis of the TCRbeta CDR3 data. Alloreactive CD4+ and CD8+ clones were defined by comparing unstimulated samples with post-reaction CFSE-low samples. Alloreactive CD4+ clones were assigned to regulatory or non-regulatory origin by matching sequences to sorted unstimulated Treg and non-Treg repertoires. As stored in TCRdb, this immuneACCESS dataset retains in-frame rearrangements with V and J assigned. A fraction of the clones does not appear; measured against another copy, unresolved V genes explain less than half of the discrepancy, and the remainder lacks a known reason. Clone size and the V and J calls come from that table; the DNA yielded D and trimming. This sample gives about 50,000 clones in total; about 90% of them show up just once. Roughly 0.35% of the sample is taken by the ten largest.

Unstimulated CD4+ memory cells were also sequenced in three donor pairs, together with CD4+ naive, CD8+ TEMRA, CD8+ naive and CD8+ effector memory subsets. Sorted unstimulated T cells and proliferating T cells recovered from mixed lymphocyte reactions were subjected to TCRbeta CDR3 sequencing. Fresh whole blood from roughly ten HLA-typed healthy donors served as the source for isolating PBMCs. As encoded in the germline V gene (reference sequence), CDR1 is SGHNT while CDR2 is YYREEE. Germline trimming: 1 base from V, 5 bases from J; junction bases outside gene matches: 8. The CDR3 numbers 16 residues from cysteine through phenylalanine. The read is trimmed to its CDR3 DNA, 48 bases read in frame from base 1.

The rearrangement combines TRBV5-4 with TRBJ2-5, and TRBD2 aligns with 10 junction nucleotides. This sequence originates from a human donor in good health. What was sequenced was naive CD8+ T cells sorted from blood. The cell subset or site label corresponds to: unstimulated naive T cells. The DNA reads TGTGCCAGCAGCTTGAGGCTAGCGGGGGTAGGGGAGACCCAGTACTTC. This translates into CASSLRLAGVGETQYF.